This T cell receptor (beta chain) was profiled in a study of cytotoxic CD8 clonotypes in ibrutinib-treated CLL. Repertoires were generated with immunoSEQ multiplex PCR, while TCRdb's copy carries only in-frame clones and drops some. The sample lists about 29,000 clones, approximately 68% occurring once. CDR3 length: 13 amino acids. The V gene end was trimmed by 3 bases and the J gene end by 4 bases; junction bases not matched to a gene: 5. Germline CDR1 reads SQVTM; CDR2 reads ANQGSEA. The count of this clone is one. Sequenced material: PBMCs, taken after 24 months of ibrutinib treatment. The receptor comes from a human donor with chronic lymphocytic leukemia. The rearrangement links TRBV29-1 to TRBJ1-2; 7 nucleotides align to TRBD1. The CDR3, as DNA: TGCAGCGTTGATCCGACAGGGATCTATGGCTACACCTTC. Protein product: CSVDPTGIYGYTF.